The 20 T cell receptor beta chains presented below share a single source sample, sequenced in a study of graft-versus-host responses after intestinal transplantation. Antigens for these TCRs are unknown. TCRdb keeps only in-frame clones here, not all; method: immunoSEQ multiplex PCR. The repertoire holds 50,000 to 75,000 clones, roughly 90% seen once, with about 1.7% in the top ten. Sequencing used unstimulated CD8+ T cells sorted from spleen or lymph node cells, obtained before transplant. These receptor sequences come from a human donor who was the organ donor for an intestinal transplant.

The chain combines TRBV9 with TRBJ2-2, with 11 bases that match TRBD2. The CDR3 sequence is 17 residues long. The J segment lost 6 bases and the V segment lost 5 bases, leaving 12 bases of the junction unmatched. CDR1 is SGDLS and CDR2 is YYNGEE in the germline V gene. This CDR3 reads CASSPSGRPGGAGELFF. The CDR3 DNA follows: TGTGCCAGCAGTCCTAGCGGGAGGCCCGGGGGGGCCGGGGAGCTGTTTTTT.

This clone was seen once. The CDR3 protein is CASSPREAGTDTQYF. CDR3 DNA sequence: TGTGCCAGCTCACCGCGGGAGGCGGGCACAGATACGCAGTATTTT. The chain couples TRBV18 to TRBJ2-3; 8 nucleotides align to TRBD2. CDR1 and CDR2 (germline): KGHSH, LQKENI. The CDR3 is 15 residues long. With V trimmed by 3 bases and J by 1 base, 3 bases remained unmatched.

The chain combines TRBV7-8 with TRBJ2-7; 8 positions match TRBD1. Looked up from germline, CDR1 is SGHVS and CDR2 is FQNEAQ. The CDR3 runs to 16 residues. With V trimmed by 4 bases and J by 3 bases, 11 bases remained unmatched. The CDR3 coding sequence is TGTGCCAGCAGCTCCGAGGACAGGGATAGAGGCTACGAGCAGTACTTC. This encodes CASSSEDRDRGYEQYF.

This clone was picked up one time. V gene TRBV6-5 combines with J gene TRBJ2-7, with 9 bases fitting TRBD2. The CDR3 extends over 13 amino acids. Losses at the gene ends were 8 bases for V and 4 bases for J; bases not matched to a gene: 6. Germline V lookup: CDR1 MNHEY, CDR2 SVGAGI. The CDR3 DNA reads TGTGCCAGCTCGCTTAGCGGGAGTTACGAGCAGTACTTC. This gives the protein CASSLSGSYEQYF.

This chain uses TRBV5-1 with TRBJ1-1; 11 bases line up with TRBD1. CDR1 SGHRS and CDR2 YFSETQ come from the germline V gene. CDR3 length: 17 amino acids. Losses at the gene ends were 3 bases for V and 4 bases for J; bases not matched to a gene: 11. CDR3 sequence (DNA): TGCGCCAGCAGCTGGACAGGGGGCATGATGGCGAGCACTGAAGCTTTCTTT. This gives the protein CASSWTGGMMASTEAFF. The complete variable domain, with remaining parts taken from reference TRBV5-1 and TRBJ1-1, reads KAGVTQTPRYLIKTRGQQVTLSCSPISGHRSVSWYQQTPGQGLQFLFEYFSETQRNKGNFPGRFSGRQFSNSRSEMNVSTLELGDSALYLCASSWTGGMMASTEAFFGQGTRLTVV.

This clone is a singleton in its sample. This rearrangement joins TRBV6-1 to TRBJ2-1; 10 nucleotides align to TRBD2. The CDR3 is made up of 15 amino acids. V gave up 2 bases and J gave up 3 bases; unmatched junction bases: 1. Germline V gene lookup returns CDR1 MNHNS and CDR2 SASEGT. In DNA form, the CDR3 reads TGTGCCAGCAGTGAACTAGCGGGAGACTACAATGAGCAGTTCTTC. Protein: CASSELAGDYNEQFF.

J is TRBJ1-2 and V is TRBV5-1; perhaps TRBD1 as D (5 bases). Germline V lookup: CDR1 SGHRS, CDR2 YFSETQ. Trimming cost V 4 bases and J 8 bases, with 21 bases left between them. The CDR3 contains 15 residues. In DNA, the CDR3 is TGCGCCAGCAGCCCTTCTTCCCCACGGGGGGACGGCTACACCTTC. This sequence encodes CASSPSSPRGDGYTF.

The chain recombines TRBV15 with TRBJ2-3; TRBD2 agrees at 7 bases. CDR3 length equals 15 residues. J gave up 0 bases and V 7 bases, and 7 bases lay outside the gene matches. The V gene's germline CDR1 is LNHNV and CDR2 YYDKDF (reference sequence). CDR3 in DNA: TGTGCCACCACTTTGGGGGGGACTAGCACAGATACGCAGTATTTT. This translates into CATTLGGTSTDTQYF.

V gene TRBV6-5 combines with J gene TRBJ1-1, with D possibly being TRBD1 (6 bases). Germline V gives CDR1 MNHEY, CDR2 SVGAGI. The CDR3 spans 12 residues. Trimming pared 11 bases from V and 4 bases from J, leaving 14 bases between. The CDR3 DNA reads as TGTGCCGCCGAGGGGGAGGGCACTGAAGCTTTCTTT. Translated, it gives CAAEGEGTEAFF.

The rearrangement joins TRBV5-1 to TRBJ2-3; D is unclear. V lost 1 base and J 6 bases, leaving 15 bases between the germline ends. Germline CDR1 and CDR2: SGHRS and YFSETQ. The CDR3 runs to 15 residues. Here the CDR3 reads CASSLQIRFLDTQYF. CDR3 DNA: TGCGCCAGCAGCTTGCAAATCAGATTTTTGGATACGCAGTATTTT.

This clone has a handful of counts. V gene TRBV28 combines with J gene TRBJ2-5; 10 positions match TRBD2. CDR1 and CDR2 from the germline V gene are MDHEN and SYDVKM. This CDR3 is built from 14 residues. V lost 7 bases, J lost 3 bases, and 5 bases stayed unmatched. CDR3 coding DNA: TGTGCCAGCACCCTCGGACTAGCGGAAGAGACCCAGTACTTC. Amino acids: CASTLGLAEETQYF.

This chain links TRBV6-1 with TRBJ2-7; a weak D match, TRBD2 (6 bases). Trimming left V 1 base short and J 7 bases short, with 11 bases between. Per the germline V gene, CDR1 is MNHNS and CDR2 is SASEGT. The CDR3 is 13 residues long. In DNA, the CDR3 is TGTGCCAGCAGTGAAGGTTCGGAGGGGGAGCAGTACTTC. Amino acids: CASSEGSEGEQYF.

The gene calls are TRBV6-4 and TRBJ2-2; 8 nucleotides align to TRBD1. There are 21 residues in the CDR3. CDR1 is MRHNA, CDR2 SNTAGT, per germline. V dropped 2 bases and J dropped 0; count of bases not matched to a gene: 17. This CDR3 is CASSDIIVLGTGASNTGELFF. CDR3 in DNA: TGTGCCAGCAGTGACATTATAGTCCTGGGGACAGGAGCCTCGAACACCGGGGAGCTGTTTTTT.

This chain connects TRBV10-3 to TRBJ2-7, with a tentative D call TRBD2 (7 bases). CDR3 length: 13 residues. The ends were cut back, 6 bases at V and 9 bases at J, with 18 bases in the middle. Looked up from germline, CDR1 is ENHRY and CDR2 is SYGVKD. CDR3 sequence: CAISDWRGGVQYF. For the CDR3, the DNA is TGTGCCATCAGCGACTGGAGGGGGGGAGTGCAGTACTTC.

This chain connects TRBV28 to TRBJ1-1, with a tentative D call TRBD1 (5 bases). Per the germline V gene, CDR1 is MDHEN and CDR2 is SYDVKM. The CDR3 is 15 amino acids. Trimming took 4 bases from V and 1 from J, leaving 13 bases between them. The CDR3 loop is CASSSREGTNTEAFF. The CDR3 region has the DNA TGTGCCAGCAGTTCCCGGGAGGGGACGAACACTGAAGCTTTCTTT.

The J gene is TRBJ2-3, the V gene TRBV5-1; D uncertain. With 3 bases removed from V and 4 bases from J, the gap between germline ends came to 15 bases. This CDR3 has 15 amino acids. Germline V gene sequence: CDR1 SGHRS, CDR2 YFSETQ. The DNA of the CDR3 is TGCGCCAGCAGCTACTGGGTGAGGCCTGCAGATACGCAGTATTTT. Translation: CASSYWVRPADTQYF.

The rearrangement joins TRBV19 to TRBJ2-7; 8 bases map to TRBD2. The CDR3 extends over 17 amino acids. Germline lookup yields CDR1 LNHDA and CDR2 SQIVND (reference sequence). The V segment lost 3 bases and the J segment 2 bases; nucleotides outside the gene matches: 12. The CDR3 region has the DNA TGTGCCAGTAGTATTCGGTATCAGCGGGAGTTTACCTACGAGCAGTACTTC. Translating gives CASSIRYQREFTYEQYF.

The CDR3 protein is CASSLSPGGLSYNEQFF. The DNA of the CDR3 is TGTGCCAGCAGTTTATCGCCAGGGGGGCTGTCCTACAATGAGCAGTTCTTC. V is TRBV27 and J is TRBJ2-1; possibly TRBD1 for D (7 bases). The germline V and J ends were trimmed by 0 bases and 1 base, with 13 bases remaining between them. This CDR3 is 17 amino acids long. Germline lookup yields CDR1 MNHEY and CDR2 SMNVEV (reference sequence).

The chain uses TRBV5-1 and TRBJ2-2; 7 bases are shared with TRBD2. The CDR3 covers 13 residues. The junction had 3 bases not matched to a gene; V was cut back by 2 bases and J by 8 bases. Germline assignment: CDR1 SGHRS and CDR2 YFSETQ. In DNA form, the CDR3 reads TGCGCCAGCAGCTTTAAGCGGGAAGGGGAGCTGTTTTTT. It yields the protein CASSFKREGELFF.

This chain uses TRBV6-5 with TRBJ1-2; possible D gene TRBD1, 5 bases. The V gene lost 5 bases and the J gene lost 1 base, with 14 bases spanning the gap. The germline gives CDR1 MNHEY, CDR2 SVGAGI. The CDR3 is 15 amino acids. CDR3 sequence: CASSIQGTDNYGYTF. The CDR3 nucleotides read TGTGCCAGCAGTATCCAGGGAACAGATAACTATGGCTACACCTTC.